This T cell receptor (beta chain) was obtained from a study of blood T cell repertoires in COVID-19. CDR1 and CDR2 from the germline V gene are SGHDN and FVKESK. Trimming pared 6 bases from V and 4 bases from J, leaving 15 bases between. The CDR3 contains 15 residues. TCRdb's table, derived via immunoSEQ multiplex PCR, lists solely in-frame clones and lacks some. The data contain several thousand clones, around 85% of them singletons. The sequence came from a human donor in a cohort sampled during active COVID-19. The rearrangement links TRBV14 to TRBJ2-2, with D perhaps matching TRBD1 (6 bases). Sequencing used peripheral blood. Here the CDR3 reads CASSEQGQSTGELFF. The CDR3 coding sequence is TGTGCCAGCAGTGAACAGGGTCAGAGCACCGGGGAGCTGTTTTTT.